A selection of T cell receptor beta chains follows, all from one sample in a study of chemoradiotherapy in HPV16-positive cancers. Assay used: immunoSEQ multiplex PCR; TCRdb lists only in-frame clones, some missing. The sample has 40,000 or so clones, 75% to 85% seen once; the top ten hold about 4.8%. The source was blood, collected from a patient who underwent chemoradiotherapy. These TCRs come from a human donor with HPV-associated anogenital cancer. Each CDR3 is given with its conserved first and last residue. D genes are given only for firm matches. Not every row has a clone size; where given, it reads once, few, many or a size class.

CDR3 protein: CASSPGLAGGPTGNEQFF
CDR3 DNA: TGCGCCAGCAGCCCCGGACTAGCGGGGGGTCCTACGGGCAATGAGCAGTTCTTC
J gene: TRBJ2-1
D gene: TRBD2
clone size: .
V gene: TRBV5-1

CDR3 protein: CASSRDNTEAFF
CDR3 DNA: TGTGCCAGCTCACGGGACAACACTGAAGCTTTCTTT
J gene: TRBJ1-1
D gene: .
clone size: few
V gene: TRBV18

CDR3 protein: CASSVELKSGGAANEQFF
CDR3 DNA: TGTGCCAGCAGCGTAGAGCTAAAAAGCGGGGGGGCCGCAAATGAGCAGTTCTTC
J gene: TRBJ2-1
D gene: TRBD2
clone size: .
V gene: TRBV9

CDR3 protein: CSVGRTGMNTEAFF
CDR3 DNA: TGCAGCGTTGGGAGGACGGGAATGAACACTGAAGCTTTCTTT
J gene: TRBJ1-1
D gene: .
clone size: .
V gene: TRBV29-1

CDR3 protein: CASIRDRGYEQYF
CDR3 DNA: TGTGCCAGCATTAGGGACAGGGGCTACGAGCAGTACTTC
J gene: TRBJ2-7
D gene: TRBD1
clone size: few
V gene: TRBV2

CDR3 protein: CASSLGNQYNEQFF
CDR3 DNA: TGCGCCAGCAGCTTGGGGAACCAATACAATGAGCAGTTCTTC
J gene: TRBJ2-1
D gene: .
clone size: .
V gene: TRBV5-1

CDR3 protein: CAWTRQETQYF
CDR3 DNA: TGTGCCTGGACCCGACAAGAGACCCAGTACTTC
J gene: TRBJ2-5
D gene: .
clone size: .
V gene: TRBV30

CDR3 protein: CASEGGNSNTQYF
CDR3 DNA: TGTGCTAGCGAGGGAGGGAACTCCAATACGCAGTATTTT
J gene: TRBJ2-3
D gene: TRBD2
clone size: .
V gene: TRBV7-2

CDR3 protein: CASSSPGGTEAFF
CDR3 DNA: TGTGCCAGCAGTTCACCGGGTGGCACTGAAGCTTTCTTT
J gene: TRBJ1-1
D gene: .
clone size: .
V gene: TRBV9

CDR3 protein: CASSHGGPAGAKNEKLFF
CDR3 DNA: TGTGCCAGCAGCCACGGGGGCCCAGCAGGGGCGAAGAATGAAAAACTGTTTTTT
J gene: TRBJ1-4
D gene: .
clone size: .
V gene: TRBV14

CDR3 protein: CASSQLRITHTYNEQFF
CDR3 DNA: TGCGCCAGCAGCCAACTGAGGATAACCCACACCTACAATGAGCAGTTCTTC
J gene: TRBJ2-1
D gene: .
clone size: once
V gene: TRBV4-1

CDR3 protein: CASSYRGGEQFF
CDR3 DNA: TGTGCCAGCAGTTACAGGGGGGGCGAGCAGTTCTTC
J gene: TRBJ2-1
D gene: .
clone size: .
V gene: TRBV6-5

CDR3 protein: CASSQDARDYGYTF
CDR3 DNA: TGCGCCAGCAGCCAAGACGCCAGGGACTATGGCTACACCTTC
J gene: TRBJ1-2
D gene: .
clone size: .
V gene: TRBV4-3

CDR3 protein: CASSLRGNTQYF
CDR3 DNA: TGTGCCAGCAGCTTGAGAGGGAATACGCAGTATTTT
J gene: TRBJ2-3
D gene: .
clone size: .
V gene: TRBV5-6

CDR3 protein: CASSSGQAAYGYTF
CDR3 DNA: TGTGCCAGCAGCTCGGGACAGGCGGCTTATGGCTACACCTTC
J gene: TRBJ1-2
D gene: TRBD1
clone size: .
V gene: TRBV7-3